The TCR beta chain under discussion was sequenced for a study of blood T cell repertoires in COVID-19 (dated by TCRdb to 2020 to 2021). As for the study more broadly: The collaborator samples originated in the United States, Italy and Spain and spanned the acute and convalescent phases of COVID-19. The material from the prospective study consisted of cDNA or gDNA derived from T cells, B-cell-depleted T cells, or PBMCs. Deeply sampled blood TCRbeta repertoires from subjects exposed to, actively infected with, or recovered from COVID-19 were included in the dataset. A freely available public database, intended as a resource for researchers studying the immune response to SARS-CoV-2, is where the repertoires were released. The samples were drawn from two sources: the first 160 participants of the ongoing ImmuneRACE study, and about 1,300 subjects contributed by 6 global collaborators. Sample metadata almost always included a de-identified subject ID, COVID-19 status, age in years and sex. Where available, HLA class I and class II types were obtained from metadata supplied by the sample provider rather than from assay-based typing. Summary of the overall study and its limitations: Clinical and demographic metadata were provided uncurated, with the amount varying by source and participant.

A distance of 18 bases separates the germline ends of V and J, which lose 5 bases and 4 bases respectively. CDR3 length: 15 amino acids, cysteine to phenylalanine. Only the CDR3 part of the read is kept: 45 bases, read in frame from the first base. Taken from the germline V gene, the CDR1 and CDR2 loops are SGHNT and YENEEA. TCRbeta CDR3 regions were amplified from genomic DNA using the immunoSEQ Assay, a bias-controlled multiplex PCR. On the authors' methods: The number of nucleated cells in each sample was estimated by amplification of reference gene primers within the assay. Sequence reads were collapsed and filtered to measure the absolute abundance of every unique TCRbeta CDR3 rearrangement. Productive Simpson clonality was computed per sample as the square root of Simpson's diversity index over productive rearrangements. TCRdb took this table from immuneACCESS and kept in-frame rearrangements with V and J called. Such tables lack part of the clones; where checked against another copy, unresolved V genes explain under half of the gap, and the rest is unexplained. That table gives V, J and clone size, and the DNA gave D and trimming. The sample table contains over 100,000 clones; only one count was recorded for about 89% of them. Under 4.5% of the sample is taken by the ten largest.

At one collaborating source in Seattle, patients were enrolled during active infection and were followed longitudinally through the course of disease. Collaborating institutions collected whole blood in K2EDTA tubes following their own protocols. For TCRbeta analysis, collaborators shipped samples as frozen whole blood, isolated PBMCs, or DNA extracted from either of those sample types. Details on this clone: What antigen it recognizes has not been identified. Base quality data are lacking; no much larger clone is found one base away.

The sequence came from a man in his 60s with COVID-19, enrolled during active disease. The sample taken for sequencing was peripheral blood. This sequence uses TRBV11-3 and TRBJ2-7, with a tentative D gene TRBD2 over 5 matching bases. The CDR3 protein sequence reads: CASSPPPRGRYEQYF. The sequenced DNA is TGTGCCAGCAGCCCCCCCCCTCGGGGAAGATACGAGCAGTACTTC.